The T cell receptor (beta chain) under discussion was sequenced for a study of blood T cell repertoires in COVID-19. Study-wide context: Samples of COVID-19 (acute and convalescent) were obtained from the United States, Italy and Spain. Sources were T cells, B-cell-depleted T cells, or PBMCs; the material itself was cDNA or gDNA.

Original data processing: By means of reference gene primer amplification, nucleated cell counts were estimated. The data were produced by immunoSEQ multiplex PCR, yet TCRdb's version contains in-frame clones alone and is incomplete. The V and J calls and clone size are taken from that table; D and trimming were inferred from the DNA. The table includes approximately 40,000 clones, around 87% detected once. The germline V gene encodes CDR1 MDHEN and CDR2 SYDVKM. Unmatched junction bases numbered 5, after V lost 6 bases and J lost 3 bases. The CDR3 sequence is 14 residues long. What was sequenced was peripheral blood. This receptor was taken from a man in his sixties with acute or convalescent COVID-19. The genes are TRBV28 and TRBJ1-1; 9 bases match TRBD1. The CDR3 here is CASRVQGAYTEAFF. CDR3 coding DNA: TGTGCCAGCAGAGTACAGGGGGCCTACACTGAAGCTTTCTTT.